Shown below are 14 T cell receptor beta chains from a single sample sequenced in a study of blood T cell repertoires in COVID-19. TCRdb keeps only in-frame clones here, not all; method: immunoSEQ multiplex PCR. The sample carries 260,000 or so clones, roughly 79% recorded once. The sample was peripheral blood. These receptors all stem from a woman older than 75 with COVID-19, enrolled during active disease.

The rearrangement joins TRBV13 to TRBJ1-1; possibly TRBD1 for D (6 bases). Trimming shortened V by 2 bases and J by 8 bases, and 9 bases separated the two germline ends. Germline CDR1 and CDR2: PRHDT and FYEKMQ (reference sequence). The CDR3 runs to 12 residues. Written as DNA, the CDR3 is TGTGCCAGCAGCTTACCAGGGGCCGAAGCTTTCTTT. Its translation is CASSLPGAEAFF.

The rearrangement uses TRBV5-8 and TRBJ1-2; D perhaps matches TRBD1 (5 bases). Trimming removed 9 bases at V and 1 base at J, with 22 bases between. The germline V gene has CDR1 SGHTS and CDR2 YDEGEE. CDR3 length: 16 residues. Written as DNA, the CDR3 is TGTGCCATCCGACCTATTCAGGGCGGCTTTAACTATGGCTACACCTTC. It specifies CAIRPIQGGFNYGYTF.

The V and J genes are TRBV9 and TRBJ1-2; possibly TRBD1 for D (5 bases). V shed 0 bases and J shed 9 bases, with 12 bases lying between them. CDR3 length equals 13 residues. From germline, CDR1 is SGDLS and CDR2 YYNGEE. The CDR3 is CASSVVGGARYTF. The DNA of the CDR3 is TGTGCCAGCAGCGTAGTGGGAGGGGCGCGCTACACCTTC.

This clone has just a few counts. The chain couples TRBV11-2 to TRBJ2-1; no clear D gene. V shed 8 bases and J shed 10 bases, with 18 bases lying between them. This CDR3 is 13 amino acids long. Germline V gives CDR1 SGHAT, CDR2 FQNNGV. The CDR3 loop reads CASAAEPFREQFF. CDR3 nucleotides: TGTGCCAGCGCCGCCGAACCTTTCAGGGAGCAGTTCTTC.

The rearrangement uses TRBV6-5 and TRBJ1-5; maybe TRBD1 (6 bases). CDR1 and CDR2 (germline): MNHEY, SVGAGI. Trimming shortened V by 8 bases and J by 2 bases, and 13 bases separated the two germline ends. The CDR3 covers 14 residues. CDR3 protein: CASGSNRGNQPQHF. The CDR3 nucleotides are TGTGCCAGCGGGTCTAACAGGGGCAATCAGCCCCAGCATTTT.

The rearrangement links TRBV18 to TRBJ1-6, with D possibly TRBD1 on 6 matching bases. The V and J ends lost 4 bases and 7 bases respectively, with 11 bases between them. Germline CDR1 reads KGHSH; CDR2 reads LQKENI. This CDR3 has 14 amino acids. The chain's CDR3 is CASSRDRSNSPLHF. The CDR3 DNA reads TGTGCCAGCTCACGCGACAGGAGCAATTCACCCCTCCACTTT.

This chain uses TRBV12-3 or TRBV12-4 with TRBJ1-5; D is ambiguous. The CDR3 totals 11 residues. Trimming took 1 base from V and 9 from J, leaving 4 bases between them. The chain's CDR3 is CASSLGGPQHF. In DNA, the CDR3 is TGTGCCAGCAGTTTAGGCGGGCCCCAGCATTTT.

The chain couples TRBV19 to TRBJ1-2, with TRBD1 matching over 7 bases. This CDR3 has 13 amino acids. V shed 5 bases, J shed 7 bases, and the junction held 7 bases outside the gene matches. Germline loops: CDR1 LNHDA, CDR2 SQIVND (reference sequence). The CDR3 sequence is CASSLRRQGGYTF. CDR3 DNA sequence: TGTGCCAGTAGTCTACGACGACAGGGTGGCTACACCTTC.

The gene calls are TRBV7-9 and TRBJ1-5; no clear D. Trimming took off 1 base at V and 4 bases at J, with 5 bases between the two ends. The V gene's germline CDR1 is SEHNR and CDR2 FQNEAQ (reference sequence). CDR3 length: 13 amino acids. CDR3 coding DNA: TGTGCCAGCAGCTTAGGTATTAATCAGCCCCAGCATTTT. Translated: CASSLGINQPQHF.

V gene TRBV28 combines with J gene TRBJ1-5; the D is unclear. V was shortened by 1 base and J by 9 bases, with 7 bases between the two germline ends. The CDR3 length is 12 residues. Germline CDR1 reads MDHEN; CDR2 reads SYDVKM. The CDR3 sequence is CASSLSVGPQHF. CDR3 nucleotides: TGTGCCAGCAGTTTATCCGTCGGGCCCCAGCATTTT.

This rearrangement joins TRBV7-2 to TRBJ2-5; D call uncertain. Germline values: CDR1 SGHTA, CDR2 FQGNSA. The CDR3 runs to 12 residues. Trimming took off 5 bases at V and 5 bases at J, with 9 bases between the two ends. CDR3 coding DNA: TGTGCCAGCAGCCCACAACAGGAGACCCAGTACTTC. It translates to CASSPQQETQYF.

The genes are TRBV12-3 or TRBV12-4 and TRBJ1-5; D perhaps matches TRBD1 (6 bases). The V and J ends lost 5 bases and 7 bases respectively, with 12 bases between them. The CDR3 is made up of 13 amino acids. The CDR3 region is CASSTGTNQPQHF. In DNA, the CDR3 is TGTGCCAGCAGTACCGGGACAAACCAGCCCCAGCATTTT.

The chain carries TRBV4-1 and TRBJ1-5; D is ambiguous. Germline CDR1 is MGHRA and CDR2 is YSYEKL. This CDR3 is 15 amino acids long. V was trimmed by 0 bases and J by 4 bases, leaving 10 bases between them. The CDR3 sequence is CASSQDDRGNQPQHF. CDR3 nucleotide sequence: TGCGCCAGCAGCCAAGATGATCGGGGTAATCAGCCCCAGCATTTT.

The CDR3 reads CAWSRGGFSGSVLHF. The CDR3 DNA reads as TGTGCCTGGAGTAGAGGGGGTTTTTCGGGGTCAGTCCTCCACTTT. The J gene is TRBJ1-6, the V gene TRBV30; tentatively, D is TRBD1 (6 bases). This CDR3 contains 15 residues. Trimming pared 2 bases from V and 15 bases from J, leaving 23 bases between. Germline V gene lookup returns CDR1 GTSNPN and CDR2 SVGIG (reference sequence).